This T cell receptor beta chain was sequenced during a study of OX40 agonist ivuxolimab in advanced cancers. Overall study context: Dosing consisted of intravenous ivuxolimab at 0.01 to 10 mg/kg every 2 weeks. Whole-study findings and limits: Which antigen the expanded peripheral T cells recognized is unknown.

Profiled with immunoSEQ multiplex PCR; TCRdb holds only in-frame clones, not every one. In the table there are some 68,000 clones, approximately 89% of which are singletons. To note about this clone: The antigen is unknown.

The CDR3 has 14 amino acids. The germline CDR1 and CDR2 sequences are SGHVS and FQNEAQ. The trim removed 2 bases at V and 6 bases at J, leaving 4 bases unmatched. V usage is TRBV7-8 and J usage is TRBJ2-1; 7 bases are a match to TRBD1. The sample consisted of CD4+ or CD8+ T cells sorted from blood, taken in a trial of the OX40 agonist ivuxolimab. This clonotype was obtained from an adult with an advanced solid tumor such as melanoma, head and neck, liver or kidney cancer. The CDR3 loop reads CASSLSGGGNEQFF. CDR3 DNA: TGTGCCAGCAGCTTATCAGGGGGTGGCAATGAGCAGTTCTTC.